Following are 24 T cell receptor beta chains from one sample sequenced in a study of T cell responses to AZD1222 COVID-19 vaccine (dated by TCRdb to about 2021). Library prep was done by the immunoSEQ multiplex PCR assay. The table comes from immuneACCESS by way of TCRdb, which keeps in-frame sequences with V and J called. Part of the clones is missing from these tables; in studies checked, under half for an unresolved V gene and the rest for unknown reasons. The sample profile shows some 120,000 clones; about 90% of them were found once. The biggest ten clones account for 1.5% of the sample. The time point label, as the study defines it: baseline before first vaccination. The sample consisted of peripheral blood, taken on day 0 of AZD1222 vaccination. Receptors were obtained from an adult in good health.

The rearrangement links TRBV5-1 to TRBJ2-5, with TRBD2 matching over 8 bases. Germline V gene data show CDR1 as SGHRS and CDR2 as YFSETQ. The CDR3 length is 14 residues. The junction had 5 bases not matched to a gene; V was cut back by 3 bases and J by 4 bases. The CDR3 nucleotides are TGCGCCAGCAGCTCCGGGGGGGCCGGAGAGACCCAGTACTTC. It is translated as CASSSGGAGETQYF. Based on the CDR3 plus reference TRBV5-1 and TRBJ2-5, the full variable domain is KAGVTQTPRYLIKTRGQQVTLSCSPISGHRSVSWYQQTPGQGLQFLFEYFSETQRNKGNFPGRFSGRQFSNSRSEMNVSTLELGDSALYLCASSSGGAGETQYFGPGTRLLVL.

This clone was recorded a few times. This rearrangement joins TRBV10-1 to TRBJ2-7, with TRBD1 as a possible D gene (5 bases). Per germline, CDR1 WNHNN and CDR2 SYGVQD (reference sequence). This CDR3 region has 16 residues. Deletions cut 0 bases from V and 0 bases from J, with 12 bases between. The CDR3 DNA reads as TGCGCCAGCAGTGAGTCGGGCAGGGCAAACTCCTACGAGCAGTACTTC. Translation gives CASSESGRANSYEQYF.

The chain uses TRBV28 and TRBJ1-2, with D maybe TRBD1 (5 bases). Trimming pared 6 bases from V and 8 bases from J, leaving 13 bases between. This CDR3 has 12 amino acids. Germline loops: CDR1 MDHEN, CDR2 SYDVKM. CDR3 DNA: TGTGCCAGCAGGTATCCCGGACACGGCTACACCTTC. Translated, it gives CASRYPGHGYTF.

In its sample, this clone was seen a few times. This same CDR3 is encoded by further DNA sequences in the sample. The J gene is TRBJ1-2, the V gene TRBV5-1, with TRBD1 as a possible D gene (6 bases). With 3 bases removed from V and 5 bases from J, the gap between germline ends came to 11 bases. Germline V CDR1 and CDR2: SGHRS, YFSETQ. This CDR3 spans 13 amino acids. CDR3 coding DNA: TGCGCCAGCAGCTCAGGACAGAAATATGGCTACACCTTC. Its protein product is CASSSGQKYGYTF.

J is TRBJ2-2 and V is TRBV27; the D is unclear. CDR1 is MNHEY and CDR2 is SMNVEV in the germline V gene (reference sequence). This CDR3 is 16 amino acids long. With 5 bases removed from V and 1 base from J, the gap between germline ends came to 14 bases. CDR3: CASSPYDPGNTGELFF. CDR3 coding DNA: TGTGCCAGCAGTCCCTACGATCCGGGGAACACCGGGGAGCTGTTTTTT.

The chain has TRBV7-8 and TRBJ1-6; 7 bases are a match to TRBD1. CDR1 is SGHVS and CDR2 is FQNEAQ in the germline V gene. The CDR3 extends over 15 amino acids. After removal of 3 bases from V and 3 bases from J, the junction contained 2 bases not matched to a gene. CDR3 coding DNA: TGTGCCAGCAGCTTGGGACAGCACTATAATTCACCCCTCCACTTT. This encodes CASSLGQHYNSPLHF.

The rearrangement links TRBV12-3 or TRBV12-4 to TRBJ2-4, with D possibly being TRBD2 (6 bases). The CDR3 totals 11 residues. The V end was cut by 5 bases, the J end by 10 bases, with 9 bases between. CDR3 bases: TGTGCCAGCAGTATCGGGACTATTCAGTACTTC. This codes for CASSIGTIQYF.

The V gene is TRBV7-9, the J gene TRBJ2-1, with 9 bases matching TRBD1. Germline V gene data show CDR1 as SEHNR and CDR2 as FQNEAQ (reference sequence). V trimming: 5 bases; J trimming: 7 bases; junction bases outside the gene matches: 3. This CDR3 comprises 13 residues. The CDR3 nucleotides read TGTGCCAGCAGCAGGGACAGGGTGAATGAGCAGTTCTTC. Protein: CASSRDRVNEQFF. Using reference TRBV7-9 and TRBJ2-1 for the parts outside the CDR3, the full variable domain is DTGVSQNPRHKITKRGQNVTFRCDPISEHNRLYWYRQTLGQGPEFLTYFQNEAQLEKSRLLSDRFSAERPKGSFSTLEIQRTEQGDSAMYLCASSRDRVNEQFFGPGTRLTVL.

The V gene is TRBV27, the J gene TRBJ1-3; a possible D gene is TRBD1 (5 bases). CDR1 is MNHEY, CDR2 SMNVEV, per germline (reference sequence). V shed 4 bases and J shed 0 bases, with 7 bases lying between them. The CDR3 has 14 amino acids. CDR3 nucleotide sequence: TGTGCCAGCAGTTCAGGGAGCTCTGGAAACACCATATATTTT. It is translated as CASSSGSSGNTIYF.

The chain carries TRBV19 and TRBJ1-5, with TRBD1 as a possible D gene (5 bases). The germline gives CDR1 LNHDA, CDR2 SQIVND (reference sequence). CDR3 length equals 14 residues. Between the trimmed V and J ends, which lost 1 base and 5 bases, there was a span of 9 bases. The CDR3 protein is CASSIGEGYQPQHF. CDR3 nucleotide sequence: TGTGCCAGTAGTATAGGGGAGGGGTATCAGCCCCAGCATTTT.

This rearrangement joins TRBV30 to TRBJ1-5; the match to TRBD1 covers 11 bases. This CDR3 region has 13 residues. Trimming at V came to 3 bases and at J to 7 bases, leaving 2 bases not matched to a gene. The germline V gene encodes CDR1 GTSNPN and CDR2 SVGIG (reference sequence). The CDR3 nucleotides read TGTGCCTGGAGAGGACAGGGGGCACAGCCCCAGCATTTT. This translates into CAWRGQGAQPQHF.

This sequence joins TRBV5-1 and TRBJ1-2; no firm D call. The germline V gene encodes CDR1 SGHRS and CDR2 YFSETQ. V dropped 2 bases and J dropped 4 bases, with 12 bases sitting between them. The CDR3 length is 14 residues. CDR3 sequence reads: CASSLDIGGYGYTF. CDR3 DNA: TGCGCCAGCAGCTTAGACATCGGCGGCTATGGCTACACCTTC.

This sequence joins TRBV4-1 and TRBJ1-2, with TRBD1 identical over 7 bases. Germline CDR1 MGHRA, CDR2 YSYEKL. This CDR3 region has 14 residues. V was pared by 1 base and J by 1 base, with 0 bases of the junction left unmatched. The CDR3 DNA reads as TGCGCCAGCAGCCAAGCAGGGGGTAACTATGGCTACACCTTC. It yields the protein CASSQAGGNYGYTF.

In nucleotides, the CDR3 is TGTGCCAGCAGCCCGGGGTGGAACACCGGGGAGCTGTTTTTT. It yields the protein CASSPGWNTGELFF. The J gene is TRBJ2-2, the V gene TRBV7-2, with D maybe TRBD2 (5 bases). Germline V CDR1 and CDR2: SGHTA, FQGNSA. This CDR3 is 14 amino acids long. The V end lost 5 bases, the J end lost 1 base, and 8 bases lay between the germline ends.

The J gene is TRBJ1-2, the V gene TRBV11-1, with a tentative D call TRBD1 (5 bases). The germline gives CDR1 SGHAT, CDR2 FQDESV (reference sequence). Trimming left V 6 bases short and J 7 bases short, with 12 bases between. The length of the CDR3 is 12 residues. CDR3: CASSFQGSGYTF. As DNA, the CDR3 is TGTGCCAGCAGTTTCCAGGGTTCTGGCTACACCTTC.

This clone appeared once. V and J are TRBV6-5 and TRBJ1-2; TRBD1 matches 7 bases. The ends lost 0 bases at V and 6 bases at J; junction bases unmatched: 7. The CDR3 extends over 15 amino acids. The germline V gene has CDR1 MNHEY and CDR2 SVGAGI. CDR3 sequence (DNA): TGTGCCAGCAGTTACTCCACAGGGGACCGGGATGGCTACACCTTC. This sequence encodes CASSYSTGDRDGYTF.

The chain employs TRBV5-4 and TRBJ1-1, with D perhaps TRBD1 (6 bases). Trimming left V 4 bases short and J 7 bases short, with 14 bases between. The CDR3 contains 13 residues. The germline V gene encodes CDR1 SGHNT and CDR2 YYREEE (reference sequence). The CDR3 DNA is TGTGCCAGCAGCGGAGTCGACAGGATTGAAGCTTTCTTT. The encoded protein is CASSGVDRIEAFF.

This chain joins TRBV19 and TRBJ2-5, with D hard to call. Germline V gene sequence: CDR1 LNHDA, CDR2 SQIVND (reference sequence). This CDR3 comprises 15 residues. The germline V and J ends were trimmed by 1 base and 2 bases, with 11 bases remaining between them. CDR3 DNA sequence: TGTGCCAGTAGTATAGCTACAGCGATTCAAGAGACCCAGTACTTC. Encoded protein: CASSIATAIQETQYF.

The chain links TRBV5-1 to TRBJ2-7, with D perhaps assigned TRBD1 or TRBD2 (5 bases each). The germline V gene has CDR1 SGHRS and CDR2 YFSETQ. The CDR3 sequence is 11 residues long. With 3 bases removed from V and 6 bases from J, the gap between germline ends came to 7 bases. CDR3 residues: CASSSRGEQYF. CDR3 DNA sequence: TGCGCCAGCAGCTCGAGGGGCGAGCAGTACTTC. Drawing the rest from reference TRBV5-1 and TRBJ2-7, the complete variable domain is KAGVTQTPRYLIKTRGQQVTLSCSPISGHRSVSWYQQTPGQGLQFLFEYFSETQRNKGNFPGRFSGRQFSNSRSEMNVSTLELGDSALYLCASSSRGEQYFGPGTRLTVT.

The chain joins TRBV2 to TRBJ2-7; possibly TRBD1 for D (6 bases). CDR1 and CDR2 from the germline V gene are SNHLY and FYNNEI. The V gene lost 10 bases and the J gene lost 6 bases, with 13 bases spanning the gap. This CDR3 spans 11 amino acids. DNA for the CDR3: TGTGCCACCGAGAACAGGGTCGAGCAGTACTTC. Translation gives CATENRVEQYF.

The CDR3 DNA reads as TGTGCCAGCAGGCAGCGGGGCTCCTACGAGCAGTACTTC. It specifies CASRQRGSYEQYF. The V gene is TRBV12-3 or TRBV12-4, the J gene TRBJ2-7, with 7 positions matching TRBD2. This CDR3 region has 13 residues. J was trimmed by 0 bases and V by 6 bases; bases with no gene match: 2.

Notes on this clone: Within the sample, other DNA sequences also encode this same CDR3. This sequence joins TRBV10-3 and TRBJ1-2; the D gene is possibly TRBD1 (5 bases). CDR3 size: 14 residues. The ends were cut back, 10 bases at V and 3 bases at J, with 18 bases in the middle. Germline CDR1 and CDR2: ENHRY and SYGVKD. This chain's CDR3 is CATAPGPSDYGYTF. CDR3 DNA sequence: TGTGCCACGGCCCCAGGGCCCTCCGACTATGGCTACACCTTC.

The V gene is TRBV2, the J gene TRBJ2-7, with D perhaps TRBD1 (5 bases). The germline gives CDR1 SNHLY, CDR2 FYNNEI. The CDR3 is 14 amino acids. Trimming removed 4 bases from V and 0 bases from J, with 10 bases in between. For the CDR3, the DNA is TGTGCCAGCAGTGCGGACACGGGCTCCTACGAGCAGTACTTC. Its translation is CASSADTGSYEQYF.

The chain joins TRBV7-9 to TRBJ2-5, with D tentatively TRBD1 (6 bases). This CDR3 is 14 amino acids long. Germline assignment: CDR1 SEHNR and CDR2 FQNEAQ (reference sequence). V gave up 5 bases and J gave up 1 base, with 11 bases separating them. The CDR3 here is CASSRPDSQETQYF. CDR3 DNA sequence: TGTGCCAGCAGCCGACCGGACAGCCAAGAGACCCAGTACTTC.